These 16 T cell receptor beta chains originate from one sample sequenced in a study of CD8+CD57+ T cells in acquired aplastic anemia (dated by TCRdb to 2016 to 2019). Flow cytometry had shown CD8+CD57+ cell expansion in the patients selected for sequencing. Sequencing was carried out with an Illumina HiSeq 2000. Genomic DNA served as template for TCR beta VDJ combination and CDR3 sequence profiling. In TCRdb, the public reads were trimmed at Q25 with fastp and aligned with MiXCR, with productive beta chains retained. All rows with the same CDR3 protein become a single entry with the most common DNA and genes. The sample data list around 250,000 distinct CDR3 sequences, and roughly 82% of these were observed just once. 40% to 50% of the sample is taken by the ten largest. Sequencing was carried out using sorted CD4+, CD8+, or CD8+CD57+ T cells (not recorded which) from PBMCs. Every receptor here comes from a human donor with aplastic anemia.

This clonotype has just one count. J is TRBJ2-7 and V is TRBV9; 7 positions agree with TRBD1. CDR1 SGDLS and CDR2 YYNGEE come from the germline V gene. The CDR3 totals 15 residues. J lost 9 bases, V lost 3 bases, and 15 bases had no gene match. The CDR3 reads CASSEGGQSTDTQYF. CDR3 coding DNA: TGTGCCAGCAGCGAAGGGGGACAGAGCACAGATACGCAGTACTTC.

Comment on this clonotype: Since the CDR3 does not end with the conserved phenylalanine or tryptophan, this likely comes from a read error. The limits of the CDR3 on the DNA are not certain, so only TCRdb's listed CDR3 is given. The genes are TRBV7-9 and TRBJ1-1; TRBD1 reflects the table's D call only, with no check against the DNA. Inclusive of both ends, the CDR3 amounts to 13 amino acids. Germline-derived CDR1 and CDR2 are SEHNR and FQNEAQ (reference sequence). CDR3 region: CASSPGTPTEAYV.

About this clonotype itself: The conserved phenylalanine or tryptophan normally closing the CDR3 is absent here, so this likely arose from a read error. No DNA is shown, since the ends of the CDR3 on it are uncertain; the CDR3 is the one TCRdb lists. The chain is built from TRBV2 and TRBJ2-3; TRBD2, as called in the table, went unchecked against the DNA. Germline lookup yields CDR1 SNHLY and CDR2 FYNNEI. Termini included, the CDR3 measures 14 amino acids. CDR3 sequence: CASNSKVETQYFGP.

Worth noting for this clonotype: The DNA is left out, because the CDR3 cannot be placed on it with certainty; the CDR3 is given as TCRdb lists it. This chain joins TRBV2 and TRBJ2-5; the table assigns TRBD1, which was not confirmed against the DNA. The CDR3 comprises 17 residues, both ends counted. CDR1 is SNHLY, CDR2 FYNNEI, per germline. CDR3 region: CATGDGGTDTQYFAQYF.

The V gene is TRBV9, the J gene TRBJ2-3; 10 nucleotides align to TRBD2. V trimming: 4 bases; J trimming: 15 bases; junction bases outside the gene matches: 14. Germline V gene sequence: CDR1 SGDLS, CDR2 YYNGEE. The CDR3 spans 14 residues. The CDR3 coding sequence is TGTGCCAGCAGCTTAGCGGGGGGTCCCGCCCTCCACTATTTT. Its translation is CASSLAGGPALHYF.

Comment on this clonotype: A read error may account for a junction end that differs from germline. The chain employs TRBV2 and TRBJ1-2; 10 bases are shared with TRBD1. The CDR3 is 16 amino acids. The germline V gene encodes CDR1 SNHLY and CDR2 FYNNEI. This chain's CDR3 is CASSARDRGMEYGDTF. The CDR3 DNA reads TGTGCCAGCAGCGCACGGGACAGGGGCATGGAGTATGGCGACACCTTC.

With respect to this clonotype: A read error is likely, as this CDR3 ends without the conserved phenylalanine or tryptophan. Because the CDR3's place on the DNA is in doubt, the DNA is left out and the CDR3 is given as listed by TCRdb. The rearrangement links TRBV15 to TRBJ2-3; the DNA was not compared with TRBD2, the D call given in the table. Germline CDR1 and CDR2: LNHNV and YYDKDF (reference sequence). The length of the CDR3 is 16 amino acids, counting both ends. This CDR3 reads CATSRGSEQDTQYFGP.

The chain links TRBV7-2 to TRBJ1-1, with 7 nucleotides matching TRBD1. CDR1 and CDR2 from the germline V gene are SGHTA and FQGNSA. The CDR3 loop spans 15 amino acids. V shed 0 bases and J 14 bases; nucleotides not matched to a gene: 15. This CDR3 is CASSLAGGGDYGAFF. CDR3 coding DNA: TGTGCCAGCAGCTTAGCAGGGGGCGGCGACTATGGCGCCTTCTTT. The whole variable domain, remainder taken from reference TRBV7-2 and TRBJ1-1, is GAGVSQSPSNKVTEKGKDVELRCDPISGHTALYWYRQSLGQGLEFLIYFQGNSAPDKSGLPSDRFSAERTGGSVSTLTIQRTQQEDSAVYLCASSLAGGGDYGAFFGQGTRLTVV.

This chain uses TRBV20-1 with TRBJ1-1, with D perhaps matching TRBD1 (5 bases). CDR3 length: 13 residues. The germline V gene encodes CDR1 DFQATT and CDR2 SNEGSKA (reference sequence). V lost 5 bases to trimming and J lost 5 bases, with 15 bases between them. The CDR3 nucleotides are TGCAGTGCTTTCCCCGGGACGGGGACTGAAGCTTTCTTT. The encoded protein is CSAFPGTGTEAFF.

A word on this clonotype: The junction shows a germline mismatch at one end, possibly a read error. V and J are TRBV7-8 and TRBJ1-6, with a possible D match to TRBD1 (5 bases). The CDR3 consists of 14 residues. Germline CDR1 SGHVS, CDR2 FQNEAQ. The CDR3 reads CASSSAGGTSPQYF. The CDR3 nucleotides read TGTGCCAGCAGCTCAGCGGGGGGGACTTCACCCCAGTACTTT.

Turning to this clonotype: The limits of the CDR3 on the DNA are not certain, so only TCRdb's listed CDR3 is given. The chain employs TRBV9 and TRBJ2-1. CDR1 is SGDLS, CDR2 YYNGEE, per germline. The CDR3 spans 15 amino acids, including both terminal residues. The CDR3 loop reads CASGVSGNIQYFEFF.

The rearrangement uses TRBV7-9 and TRBJ2-1, with 10 nucleotides matching TRBD2. Trimming removed 4 bases from V and 5 bases from J; junction bases left unmatched: 5. The CDR3 has 15 residues. Germline V CDR1 and CDR2: SEHNR, FQNEAQ (reference sequence). Here the CDR3 DNA reads TGTGCCAGCAGCTCCACTAGCGGGGTAGACAATGAGCAGTTCTTC. Amino acids: CASSSTSGVDNEQFF. The variable domain in full, completed from reference TRBV7-9 and TRBJ2-1, reads DTGVSQNPRHKITKRGQNVTFRCDPISEHNRLYWYRQTLGQGPEFLTYFQNEAQLEKSRLLSDRFSAERPKGSFSTLEIQRTEQGDSAMYLCASSSTSGVDNEQFFGPGTRLTVL.

About this clonotype: The final CDR3 position lacks the conserved phenylalanine or tryptophan, pointing to a likely read error. The DNA is left out, because the CDR3 cannot be placed on it with certainty; the CDR3 is given as TCRdb lists it. CDR3 sequence reads: CASGGGGNATQYL. This rearrangement joins TRBV7-3 to TRBJ2-3; the table's D call TRBD1 went unverified against the DNA. The V gene's germline CDR1 is SGHTA and CDR2 FQGTGA. A total of 13 residues make up the CDR3, ends included.

For this clonotype: The junction differs from germline at one of its ends, possibly a read error. The chain couples TRBV7-8 to TRBJ2-1, with 8 bases identical to TRBD2. This CDR3 is 15 amino acids long. The germline V gene has CDR1 SGHVS and CDR2 FQNEAQ. In DNA form, the CDR3 reads TGTGCCAGTAGCTTCTCGGGAGGGCCCGACACTGAGCAGTTCTTC. It codes for CASSFSGGPDTEQFF.

This sequence joins TRBV12-3 or TRBV12-4 and TRBJ2-7; 8 bases are shared with TRBD1. V dropped 5 bases and J dropped 4; count of bases not matched to a gene: 4. The CDR3 has 13 amino acids. The DNA for the CDR3 is TGTGCCAGCAGTCTAGGACAGGGTTACGAGCAGTACGTC. Translated, it gives CASSLGQGYEQYV.

Comment on this clonotype: The limits of the CDR3 on the DNA are not certain, so only TCRdb's listed CDR3 is given. The J gene is TRBJ2-1, the V gene TRBV7-9. The CDR3 comprises 14 residues, both ends counted. Per germline, CDR1 SEHNR and CDR2 FQNEAQ (reference sequence). CDR3 protein: CASSLVDPEQYFGF.